The 26 T cell receptor beta chains given below trace back to one sample, sequenced in a study of vaccination and CD4 T cells after COVID-19. Stated treatment: approximately 10-day PBMC culture with coronavirus spike peptide pools or control peptides (ViraFEST assay). The study sequenced cultured CD4+ T cell DNA using the Oncomine TCR Beta short-read assay. TCRdb used MiXCR to reprocess the PCR reads, holding one entry per CDR3 protein. Of about 14,000 distinct CDR3 sequences listed, under 65% were seen once; the top ten hold about 9.1%. For these receptors, no antigen is known. Sequencing was carried out using CD4+ T cells from blood, cultured in vitro. The receptors stem from a human donor who had recovered from COVID-19.

The chain links TRBV4-2 to TRBJ1-2; 10 bases agree with TRBD1. Germline CDR1 and CDR2: LGHNA and YNFKEQ. The CDR3 totals 16 residues. The V and J ends lost 0 bases and 7 bases, in that order; junction bases with no gene match: 8. The CDR3 nucleotides are TGTGCCAGCAGCCAAGATCCGGGACAGGGGAGGTTTGGCTACACCTTC. Translated, it gives CASSQDPGQGRFGYTF.

This clonotype was seen more than once but under ten times. The V gene is TRBV20-1, the J gene TRBJ2-7; D is unclear. This CDR3 comprises 15 residues. Germline V gene lookup returns CDR1 DFQATT and CDR2 SNEGSKA (reference sequence). V gave up 0 bases and J gave up 1 base, with 13 bases separating them. The CDR3 spells CSARDRTDYSYEQYF. CDR3 DNA sequence: TGCAGTGCTAGAGATCGCACAGATTATTCCTACGAGCAGTACTTC.

The table lists this clonotype with a few counts. The chain uses TRBV20-1 and TRBJ2-6; 8 positions agree with TRBD1. The CDR3 length is 18 residues. The V segment lost 0 bases and the J segment 4 bases; nucleotides outside the gene matches: 11. Germline-derived CDR1 and CDR2 are DFQATT and SNEGSKA (reference sequence). CDR3 residues: CSARDGWTGTIGANVLTF. The CDR3 DNA follows: TGCAGTGCTAGAGATGGGTGGACAGGGACGATCGGGGCCAACGTCCTGACTTTC.

This clonotype was seen a handful of times. CDR3 loop: CSASGTSGGQETQYF. CDR3 nucleotides: TGCAGTGCAAGTGGGACTAGCGGGGGCCAAGAGACCCAGTACTTC. The V and J genes are TRBV20-1 and TRBJ2-5; TRBD2 matches at 14 bases. This CDR3 contains 15 residues. Trimming at V came to 6 bases and at J to 1 base, leaving 4 bases not matched to a gene. Per the germline V gene, CDR1 is DFQATT and CDR2 is SNEGSKA (reference sequence).

J is TRBJ2-7 and V is TRBV28; D gene ambiguous. CDR1 is MDHEN, CDR2 SYDVKM, per germline. The CDR3 consists of 15 residues. Deletions cut 6 bases from V and 0 bases from J, with 15 bases between. Here the CDR3 DNA reads TGTGCCAGCAGGGAGTGGGGAAAAAACTCCTACGAGCAGTACTTC. Its protein is CASREWGKNSYEQYF.

This chain links TRBV28 with TRBJ1-1; D remains unclear. This CDR3 contains 16 residues. Trimming took off 5 bases at V and 1 base at J, with 17 bases between the two ends. Germline V gives CDR1 MDHEN, CDR2 SYDVKM. The CDR3 protein is CASSPTGLAPNTEAFF. CDR3 DNA sequence: TGTGCCAGCAGTCCTACGGGTCTGGCGCCGAACACTGAAGCTTTCTTT.

Only a few counts were recorded for this clonotype. One junction end does not reproduce the germline sequence, and a read error may be involved. V and J are TRBV6-1 and TRBJ1-1; no clear D. The CDR3 contains 12 residues. In germline, CDR1 is MNHNS, CDR2 SASEGT. The CDR3: CAISAYRAEAFF. CDR3 DNA: TGTGCCATCAGTGCGTATAGGGCTGAAGCTTTCTTT.

This clonotype is termed large. The chain combines TRBV10-1 with TRBJ2-2, with D unresolved. V dropped 4 bases and J dropped 7 bases, with 19 bases sitting between them. The CDR3 has 16 amino acids. The germline V gene has CDR1 WNHNN and CDR2 SYGVQD (reference sequence). CDR3 nucleotide sequence: TGCGCCAGCAGTGCGTCGCCGGGCCTCCGCGGCGGGGAGCTGTTTTTT. Amino acids: CASSASPGLRGGELFF.

This chain links TRBV28 with TRBJ2-7; perhaps TRBD2 as D (6 bases). The CDR3 consists of 17 residues. The germline V and J ends were trimmed by 5 bases and 3 bases, with 23 bases remaining between them. Germline V gene sequence: CDR1 MDHEN, CDR2 SYDVKM. As DNA, the CDR3 is TGTGCCAGCAGTAAGCGGCCCTCGGCGGGGCGTTTCTACGAGCAGTACTTC. Translated, it gives CASSKRPSAGRFYEQYF.

The chain employs TRBV18 and TRBJ1-1; D gene ambiguous. Germline CDR1 reads KGHSH; CDR2 reads LQKENI. This CDR3 is 12 amino acids long. The V end was cut by 3 bases, the J end by 6 bases, with 8 bases between. CDR3 sequence (DNA): TGTGCCAGCTCACCTTCGCTGGCTGAAGCTTTCTTT. This encodes CASSPSLAEAFF.

The chain couples TRBV2 to TRBJ2-2; D unresolved. The V and J ends lost 5 bases and 8 bases respectively, with 12 bases between them. Germline V gene data show CDR1 as SNHLY and CDR2 as FYNNEI. This CDR3 spans 13 amino acids. The DNA for the CDR3 is TGTGCCAGCAGTTCCGGCCCGCAAGGGGAGCTGTTTTTT. Its translation is CASSSGPQGELFF.

The chain employs TRBV11-2 and TRBJ2-7; no reliable D call. CDR3 length equals 10 residues. CDR1 and CDR2 (germline): SGHAT, FQNNGV. V dropped 7 bases and J dropped 8 bases, with 9 bases sitting between them. CDR3 in DNA: TGTGCCAGCACCTACGGGCAGCAGTACTTC. It yields the protein CASTYGQQYF.

This clonotype was observed a single time. The chain has TRBV20-1 and TRBJ2-4; 9 bases line up with TRBD2. With V trimmed by 3 bases and J by 3 bases, 6 bases remained unmatched. Germline CDR1 and CDR2: DFQATT and SNEGSKA (reference sequence). CDR3 length equals 15 residues. The CDR3 DNA sequence: TGCAGTGCTAGGGCGGGGGGGCTTGACAAAAACATTCAGTACTTC. This gives the protein CSARAGGLDKNIQYF.

The rearrangement uses TRBV28 and TRBJ2-6; tentatively, D is TRBD1 (6 bases). The CDR3 runs 17 residues. Trimming took off 2 bases at V and 0 bases at J, with 11 bases between the two ends. The germline CDR1 and CDR2 sequences are MDHEN and SYDVKM. The CDR3 nucleotides are TGTGCCAGCAGTTTACCAGGGGACAACTCTGGGGCCAACGTCCTGACTTTC. This codes for CASSLPGDNSGANVLTF.

V gene TRBV11-3 combines with J gene TRBJ1-5; D may be TRBD1 (6 bases). The CDR3 has 18 residues. Per germline, CDR1 SGHNT and CDR2 YENEEA. With 4 bases removed from V and 0 bases from J, the gap between germline ends came to 19 bases. The CDR3 DNA is TGTGCCAGCAGCTCACCGGGACAAGGACCATATAGCAATCAGCCCCAGCATTTT. Translation gives CASSSPGQGPYSNQPQHF.

This clonotype was seen only once. The chain joins TRBV7-2 to TRBJ1-5; a weak D match, TRBD1 (5 bases). V was pared by 7 bases and J by 7 bases, with 17 bases between. Per germline, CDR1 SGHTA and CDR2 FQGNSA. The CDR3 runs 14 residues. DNA of the CDR3: TGTGCCAGCACCATTCAGGGTGTACAACAGCCCCAGCATTTT. Protein: CASTIQGVQQPQHF.

V gene TRBV28 combines with J gene TRBJ2-1; 7 nucleotides line up with TRBD1. Germline CDR1 reads MDHEN; CDR2 reads SYDVKM. The CDR3 has 14 residues. The trim removed 5 bases at V and 7 bases at J, leaving 8 bases unmatched. CDR3 loop: CASSPSGGWNEQFF. The CDR3, as DNA: TGTGCCAGCAGTCCCTCAGGGGGTTGGAATGAGCAGTTCTTC.

CDR3 nucleotide sequence: TGTGCCAGCAGACCGGGACTCGTTAATCAAGAGACCCAGTACTTC. Residues: CASRPGLVNQETQYF. The V gene is TRBV6-1, the J gene TRBJ2-5; D is possibly TRBD2 (6 bases). Germline CDR1 MNHNS, CDR2 SASEGT. The germline V and J ends were trimmed by 6 bases and 2 bases, with 16 bases remaining between them. The CDR3 has 15 residues.

CDR3 region: CASSDGPYGYTF. The CDR3 DNA reads as TGTGCCAGCAGTGACGGGCCTTATGGCTACACCTTC. This rearrangement joins TRBV6-4 to TRBJ1-2; D is undetermined. V lost 2 bases and J 5 bases, leaving 6 bases between the germline ends. Germline CDR1 MRHNA, CDR2 SNTAGT. The CDR3 length is 12 residues.

The chain recombines TRBV30 with TRBJ2-5; the match to TRBD2 covers 11 bases. Germline CDR1 GTSNPN, CDR2 SVGIG (reference sequence). V gave up 3 bases and J gave up 2 bases; unmatched junction bases: 11. CDR3 length equals 17 residues. In DNA form, the CDR3 reads TGTGCCTGGAGAGGGACTAGCGGAGCCGCCTATCAAGAGACCCAGTACTTC. As protein: CAWRGTSGAAYQETQYF.

This clonotype was seen a handful of times. The chain carries TRBV2 and TRBJ2-5, with D hard to call. The CDR3 is 13 residues long. Trimming removed 6 bases at V and 3 bases at J, with 11 bases between. Germline CDR1 is SNHLY and CDR2 is FYNNEI. CDR3 in amino acids: CASSRDAKETQYF. CDR3 nucleotides: TGTGCCAGCAGCCGCGACGCAAAAGAGACCCAGTACTTC.

The gene calls are TRBV2 and TRBJ2-2; weak D call: TRBD1 (7 bases). From germline, CDR1 is SNHLY and CDR2 FYNNEI. The V and J ends lost 4 bases and 4 bases respectively, with 16 bases between them. This CDR3 has 16 amino acids. DNA of the CDR3: TGTGCCAGCAGTGCGACAGGGAGTAGCGGCACCGGGGAGCTGTTTTTT. This sequence encodes CASSATGSSGTGELFF. The whole variable domain, filled in from reference TRBV2 and TRBJ2-2, reads EPEVTQTPSHQVTQMGQEVILRCVPISNHLYFYWYRQILGQKVEFLVSFYNNEISEKSEIFDDQFSVERPDGSNFTLKIRSTKLEDSAMYFCASSATGSSGTGELFFGEGSRLTVL.

The rearrangement joins TRBV20-1 to TRBJ1-2; TRBD1 aligns across 8 bases. CDR3 length: 14 residues. Germline CDR1 reads DFQATT; CDR2 reads SNEGSKA (reference sequence). V trimming: 6 bases; J trimming: 1 base; junction bases outside the gene matches: 7. In nucleotides, the CDR3 is TGCAGTGCCAGGGGACAGGAGATTAACTATGGCTACACCTTC. It is translated as CSARGQEINYGYTF.

By sample fraction, this clonotype is medium-sized (0.01 to 0.1%). The V call is TRBV6-2 or TRBV6-3, the J call TRBJ2-3; 7 bases align to TRBD2. The V gene end was trimmed by 7 bases and the J gene end by 3 bases; junction bases not matched to a gene: 7. The V gene's germline CDR1 is MNHEY and CDR2 SVGEGT. This CDR3 is built from 14 residues. CDR3 DNA sequence: TGTGCCAGCATTCCCAGCGGGACGACAGATACGCAGTATTTT. Translation: CASIPSGTTDTQYF.

The table lists this clonotype with a few counts. This chain uses TRBV6-2 or TRBV6-3 with TRBJ2-4, with unresolved D. The length of the CDR3 is 14 residues. Per the germline V gene, CDR1 is MNHEY and CDR2 is SVGEGT. The germline V and J ends were trimmed by 3 bases and 7 bases, with 13 bases remaining between them. For the CDR3, the DNA is TGTGCCAGCAGTTATTTGGGCAGGTCGAACATTCAGTACTTC. Translated, it gives CASSYLGRSNIQYF.

V gene TRBV12-3 or TRBV12-4 combines with J gene TRBJ2-3; TRBD2 aligns across 9 bases. V dropped 3 bases and J dropped 0; count of bases not matched to a gene: 10. The CDR3 consists of 18 residues. The chain's CDR3 is CASSFRDPLAGSTDTQYF. Written as DNA, the CDR3 is TGTGCCAGCAGTTTTAGGGATCCACTAGCGGGTAGCACAGATACGCAGTATTTT.